What follows are 27 T cell receptor beta chains derived from one specimen sequenced in a study of memory CD4+ T cells and cytomegalovirus serostatus. Single viable CD3+CD4+CD8-CD45RO+ cells were sorted as the memory CD4+ T cells. Clones were read by immunoSEQ multiplex PCR, and TCRdb kept only the in-frame ones, dropping some. This sample has 75,000 to 95,000 clones, with around 80% found just once. The sequencing input was memory CD4+ T cells from blood. These receptors were collected from an adult in good health and CMV-seronegative.

There are a few counts of this clone. The V and J genes are TRBV5-1 and TRBJ2-7, with 10 bases fitting TRBD1. The ends lost 4 bases at V and 3 bases at J; junction bases unmatched: 7. This CDR3 has 15 residues. Germline assignment: CDR1 SGHRS and CDR2 YFSETQ. Written as DNA, the CDR3 is TGCGCCAGCAGCAAAGGCCGGACAGGGGGCTACGAGCAGTACTTC. It yields the protein CASSKGRTGGYEQYF.

This clone has just a few counts. The rearrangement uses TRBV14 and TRBJ1-2, with a tentative D call TRBD1 (5 bases). Germline values: CDR1 SGHDN, CDR2 FVKESK. The CDR3 totals 11 residues. V was trimmed by 8 bases and J by 8 bases, leaving 12 bases between them. CDR3 coding DNA: TGTGCCAGCGGTAGCAGGGTCGGCTACACCTTC. Its translation is CASGSRVGYTF.

The chain recombines TRBV19 with TRBJ1-1, with 8 bases that match TRBD1. The CDR3 has 13 residues. Germline trimming cut 7 bases from V and 5 bases from J; bases unmatched to any gene: 6. Germline CDR1 LNHDA, CDR2 SQIVND (reference sequence). CDR3: CASTRQGYTEAFF. The CDR3 DNA reads TGTGCCAGTACTAGACAGGGGTATACTGAAGCTTTCTTT.

This chain uses TRBV19 with TRBJ1-4; TRBD1 matches at 7 bases. From germline, CDR1 is LNHDA and CDR2 SQIVND (reference sequence). The CDR3 has 15 amino acids. V lost 4 bases and J lost 4; bases outside the gene matches: 6. The CDR3 region has the DNA TGTGCCAGTAGTACCCGACAGGGCCATAATGAAAAACTGTTTTTT. It encodes CASSTRQGHNEKLFF.

This chain links TRBV29-1 with TRBJ1-1; 11 bases are shared with TRBD1. The CDR3 spans 14 residues. The V gene end was trimmed by 6 bases and the J gene end by 0 bases; junction bases not matched to a gene: 3. Germline V gives CDR1 SQVTM, CDR2 ANQGSEA. CDR3 in amino acids: CSVGTGGVNTEAFF. The CDR3 DNA follows: TGCAGCGTCGGGACAGGGGGGGTGAACACTGAAGCTTTCTTT.

The J gene is TRBJ2-2, the V gene TRBV30; D not resolved. Germline CDR1 is GTSNPN and CDR2 is SVGIG (reference sequence). Trimming took 4 bases from V and 5 from J, leaving 11 bases between them. This CDR3 region has 13 residues. CDR3 nucleotide sequence: TGTGCCTGGACTCCACAACAGACCGGGGAGCTGTTTTTT. Amino acids: CAWTPQQTGELFF.

The rearrangement joins TRBV6-4 to TRBJ2-2, with 7 bases aligning to TRBD1. Germline CDR1 and CDR2: MRHNA and SNTAGT. Trimming at V came to 5 bases and at J to 1 base, leaving 4 bases not matched to a gene. The CDR3 totals 15 residues. CDR3 sequence (DNA): TGTGCCAGCAGTCAACGGACAGGGAACACCGGGGAGCTGTTTTTT. Translating it yields CASSQRTGNTGELFF.

This clone was detected only once. This chain connects TRBV10-3 to TRBJ1-1, with a tentative D call TRBD1 (5 bases). The V and J ends lost 10 bases and 0 bases respectively, with 18 bases between them. Germline CDR1 and CDR2: ENHRY and SYGVKD. The CDR3 covers 15 residues. The CDR3 nucleotides read TGTGCCACGCAACTTGGGGCCCCCATGAACACTGAAGCTTTCTTT. It yields the protein CATQLGAPMNTEAFF.

J is TRBJ2-3 and V is TRBV5-1; D is unresolved. This CDR3 is built from 14 residues. Trimming left V 4 bases short and J 2 bases short, with 11 bases between. CDR1 is SGHRS, CDR2 YFSETQ, per germline. The CDR3 loop is CASSRAETTDTQYF. The CDR3 nucleotides are TGCGCCAGCAGCCGCGCGGAGACCACAGATACGCAGTATTTT.

This sequence joins TRBV7-9 and TRBJ1-1; no clear D. CDR1 is SEHNR, CDR2 FQNEAQ, per germline (reference sequence). The V gene lost 5 bases and the J gene lost 6 bases, with 16 bases spanning the gap. CDR3 length equals 14 residues. CDR3 amino acids: CASSHGSFTSEAFF. Written as DNA, the CDR3 is TGTGCCAGCAGCCACGGGAGCTTTACCTCTGAAGCTTTCTTT.

The chain couples TRBV18 to TRBJ2-1; a weak D match, TRBD2 (5 bases). V shed 2 bases and J shed 5 bases, with 10 bases lying between them. The CDR3 runs 14 residues. Per germline, CDR1 KGHSH and CDR2 LQKENI. The CDR3 DNA reads TGTGCCAGCTCACCAACCCGGGGAAACAATGAGCAGTTCTTC. Its translation is CASSPTRGNNEQFF.

This chain connects TRBV5-1 to TRBJ2-3; 12 bases match TRBD2. The CDR3 extends over 17 amino acids. Trimming took 4 bases from V and 5 from J; bases not matched to a gene: 11. Germline CDR1 is SGHRS and CDR2 is YFSETQ. CDR3 nucleotides: TGCGCCAGCAGCCCCCCTGAGCTAGCGGGGGGGCAAGATACGCAGTATTTT. The encoded protein is CASSPPELAGGQDTQYF.

The chain carries TRBV5-1 and TRBJ2-1; D perhaps matches TRBD2 (6 bases). V was cut by 4 bases and J by 5 bases, with 19 bases left in between. Germline V gene sequence: CDR1 SGHRS, CDR2 YFSETQ. This CDR3 has 16 residues. The CDR3 reads CASSLQRAGPNNEQFF. The CDR3, as DNA: TGCGCCAGCAGCCTACAACGCGCGGGGCCAAACAATGAGCAGTTCTTC.

The chain employs TRBV15 and TRBJ1-6; unclear D gene. V lost 0 bases, J lost 5 bases, and 2 bases lay in between. Per the germline V gene, CDR1 is LNHNV and CDR2 is YYDKDF (reference sequence). This CDR3 has 13 amino acids. In DNA form, the CDR3 reads TGTGCCACCAGCAGAGACGATAATTCACCCCTCCACTTT. The encoded protein is CATSRDDNSPLHF.

A few counts support this clone. The genes are TRBV11-2 and TRBJ1-5; D unclear. CDR3 length equals 16 residues. Trimming shortened V by 5 bases and J by 7 bases, and 21 bases separated the two germline ends. Looked up from germline, CDR1 is SGHAT and CDR2 is FQNNGV. CDR3 DNA: TGTGCCAGCAGCGCTCCACAGAGACCGCGTTCCCAGCCCCAGCATTTT. Protein: CASSAPQRPRSQPQHF.

J is TRBJ1-6 and V is TRBV5-8; 8 positions match TRBD1. V trimming: 4 bases; J trimming: 3 bases; junction bases outside the gene matches: 9. The germline CDR1 and CDR2 sequences are SGHTS and YDEGEE. The CDR3 is 17 amino acids. Here the CDR3 reads CASSRETGGGYNSPLHF. The CDR3 DNA reads as TGTGCCAGCAGCCGAGAAACAGGGGGAGGCTATAATTCACCCCTCCACTTT. Drawing the rest from reference TRBV5-8 and TRBJ1-6, the complete variable domain is EAGVTQSPTHLIKTRGQQATLRCSPISGHTSVYWYQQALGLGLQFLLWYDEGEERNRGNFPPRFSGRQFPNYSSELNVNALELEDSALYLCASSRETGGGYNSPLHFGNGTRLTVT.

The table lists this clone with a few counts. The V gene is TRBV28, the J gene TRBJ1-2; no clear D. The CDR3 runs 11 residues. Trimming shortened V by 5 bases and J by 7 bases, and 8 bases separated the two germline ends. From germline, CDR1 is MDHEN and CDR2 SYDVKM. The CDR3 loop reads CASSLLGGYTF. CDR3 DNA sequence: TGTGCCAGCAGTCTCCTAGGTGGCTACACCTTC.

The genes are TRBV10-3 and TRBJ2-2; D is uncertain. This CDR3 is 15 amino acids long. The germline V gene has CDR1 ENHRY and CDR2 SYGVKD. V was shortened by 2 bases and J by 6 bases, with 13 bases between the two germline ends. The CDR3 nucleotides are TGTGCCATCAGTGAGAAGTCTGTCATATCCGGGGAGCTGTTTTTT. Translation gives CAISEKSVISGELFF.

The chain recombines TRBV28 with TRBJ1-5; weak D call: TRBD1 (5 bases). Germline assignment: CDR1 MDHEN and CDR2 SYDVKM. The CDR3 loop spans 15 amino acids. V was trimmed by 5 bases and J by 3 bases, leaving 14 bases between them. CDR3 sequence: CASSHQRQNNQPQHF. DNA of the CDR3: TGTGCCAGCAGTCACCAGCGACAGAACAATCAGCCCCAGCATTTT.

The chain carries TRBV2 and TRBJ1-2; possibly TRBD1 for D (6 bases). The V end was cut by 3 bases, the J end by 5 bases, with 13 bases between. In germline, CDR1 is SNHLY, CDR2 FYNNEI. This CDR3 region has 14 residues. Here the CDR3 DNA reads TGTGCCAGCAGTGATGACAGGTATCTTTATGGCTACACCTTC. It translates to CASSDDRYLYGYTF.

The chain links TRBV5-4 to TRBJ1-1, with D uncertain. Trimming pared 0 bases from V and 0 bases from J, leaving 9 bases between. The CDR3 loop spans 15 amino acids. Germline CDR1 is SGHNT and CDR2 is YYREEE (reference sequence). The CDR3 DNA reads TGTGCCAGCAGCTTGGCATCCACCGTGAACACTGAAGCTTTCTTT. Encoded protein: CASSLASTVNTEAFF.

The rearrangement links TRBV11-2 to TRBJ1-4, with D possibly being TRBD1 (6 bases). Germline CDR1 and CDR2: SGHAT and FQNNGV. This CDR3 comprises 13 residues. The ends were cut back, 5 bases at V and 5 bases at J, with 9 bases in the middle. Here the CDR3 DNA reads TGTGCCAGCAGCGCCGACAGGAATGAAAAACTGTTTTTT. It encodes CASSADRNEKLFF.

This clone appeared a single time. The CDR3 spells CASSVAPTGGTDTQYF. The CDR3 coding sequence is TGTGCCAGCAGCGTAGCCCCGACTGGGGGTACAGATACGCAGTATTTT. The rearrangement joins TRBV9 to TRBJ2-3; the D gene could be TRBD1 or TRBD2 (5 bases each). The length of the CDR3 is 16 residues. V was trimmed by 0 bases and J by 3 bases, leaving 14 bases between them. CDR1 SGDLS and CDR2 YYNGEE come from the germline V gene.

The chain carries TRBV6-1 and TRBJ1-2; 8 bases align to TRBD1. There are 13 residues in the CDR3. Germline V CDR1 and CDR2: MNHNS, SASEGT. V lost 7 bases and J lost 5; bases outside the gene matches: 6. CDR3 bases: TGTGCCAGCACCCCAGGGGGCGGTTATGGCTACACCTTC. Translation: CASTPGGGYGYTF.

The chain recombines TRBV28 with TRBJ1-1; D is perhaps TRBD1 (5 bases). CDR3 size: 13 residues. The germline CDR1 and CDR2 sequences are MDHEN and SYDVKM. The V end was cut by 1 base, the J end by 5 bases, with 8 bases between. The chain's CDR3 is CASSLYGGTEAFF. CDR3 nucleotide sequence: TGTGCCAGCAGTTTATATGGGGGGACTGAAGCTTTCTTT.

The J gene is TRBJ1-2, the V gene TRBV7-8; no definite D call. The CDR3 covers 18 residues. Germline V gene data show CDR1 as SGHVS and CDR2 as FQNEAQ. V lost 3 bases, J lost 5 bases, and 25 bases lay in between. Written as DNA, the CDR3 is TGTGCCAGCAGCTTGGCTAGAGGATTCGGGGATCCCTCTTATGGCTACACCTTC. Translating gives CASSLARGFGDPSYGYTF.

The chain joins TRBV25-1 to TRBJ1-1; TRBD1 matches at 9 bases. The length of the CDR3 is 11 residues. Germline V gene sequence: CDR1 MGHDK, CDR2 SYGVNS. After removal of 7 bases from V and 8 bases from J, the junction contained 2 bases not matched to a gene. CDR3 sequence (DNA): TGTGCCAGCATCGGGACAGGGGAAGCTTTCTTT. Translated: CASIGTGEAFF.